This passage covers 7 T cell receptor beta chains from one sample sequenced in a study of immune evolution from preneoplasia to lung adenocarcinoma. The table came from immunoSEQ multiplex PCR; TCRdb's copy has only in-frame clones and leaves some out. The sample yields roughly 40,000 clones, about 73% seen once. Sequenced sample: FFPE invasive lung adenocarcinoma tissue. The source is a person between 55 and 69 years old with lung adenocarcinoma.

By sample share, this clone is medium-sized. Different DNA sequences within this sample yield the same CDR3. This rearrangement joins TRBV28 to TRBJ1-2; the D is unclear. This CDR3 has 12 amino acids. Trimming stripped 3 bases from V and 6 bases from J, with 8 bases between. Germline CDR1 MDHEN, CDR2 SYDVKM. The CDR3 nucleotides are TGTGCCAGCAGTTTTGGCGGAGATGGCTACACCTTC. Its protein is CASSFGGDGYTF.

This chain joins TRBV6-5 and TRBJ2-2, with 7 bases aligning to TRBD1. J lost 4 bases, V lost 8 bases, and 4 bases had no gene match. Per the germline V gene, CDR1 is MNHEY and CDR2 is SVGAGI. The CDR3 runs to 13 residues. The CDR3 nucleotides are TGTGCCAGCGAAGCAGGGGGCACCGGGGAGCTGTTTTTT. Translated: CASEAGGTGELFF.

The chain couples TRBV29-1 to TRBJ1-2; tentatively, D is TRBD1 (5 bases). Germline lookup yields CDR1 SQVTM and CDR2 ANQGSEA. V lost 3 bases and J lost 6, with 8 bases in between. This CDR3 region has 11 residues. CDR3 coding DNA: TGCAGCGTTGAGTTAGGGGATGGCTACACCTTC. Amino acid sequence: CSVELGDGYTF.

The chain links TRBV10-1 to TRBJ2-7, with D possibly being TRBD2 (5 bases). There are 15 residues in the CDR3. Germline V lookup: CDR1 WNHNN, CDR2 SYGVQD (reference sequence). Trimming stripped 1 base from V and 4 bases from J, with 14 bases between. CDR3 sequence (DNA): TGCGCCAGCAGTGAGTATCGACGGGAAACTTACGAGCAGTACTTC. Its translation: CASSEYRRETYEQYF.

The rearrangement joins TRBV5-4 to TRBJ2-6, with 7 bases lining up with TRBD2. Germline V CDR1 and CDR2: SGHNT, YYREEE (reference sequence). The length of the CDR3 is 15 residues. After removal of 4 bases from V and 2 bases from J, the junction contained 3 bases not matched to a gene. The CDR3 sequence: CASSRGGTGANVLTF. The CDR3 DNA sequence: TGTGCCAGCAGCCGCGGGGGTACTGGGGCCAACGTCCTGACTTTC. The full variable domain, rest sourced from reference TRBV5-4 and TRBJ2-6, is ETGVTQSPTHLIKTRGQQVTLRCSSQSGHNTVSWYQQALGQGPQFIFQYYREEENGRGNFPPRFSGLQFPNYSSELNVNALELDDSALYLCASSRGGTGANVLTFGAGSRLTVL.

This clone was counted only a few times. The CDR3 coding sequence is TGTGCCAGCAGCTTAACCAGGGGTCAGCCCCAGCATTTT. This translates into CASSLTRGQPQHF. V usage is TRBV7-2 and J usage is TRBJ1-5, with D possibly matching TRBD1 (6 bases). V was shortened by 2 bases and J by 6 bases, with 8 bases between the two germline ends. The CDR3 runs 13 residues. In germline, CDR1 is SGHTA, CDR2 FQGNSA.

The genes are TRBV29-1 and TRBJ1-3; D ambiguous. In germline, CDR1 is SQVTM, CDR2 ANQGSEA. The V end was cut by 6 bases, the J end by 3 bases, with 6 bases between. CDR3 length: 11 residues. Here the CDR3 reads CSVQLGNTIYF. CDR3 DNA sequence: TGCAGCGTCCAACTTGGAAACACCATATATTTT. Full variable domain (remainder filled in from reference TRBV29-1 and TRBJ1-3): SAVISQKPSRDICQRGTSLTIQCQVDSQVTMMFWYRQQPGQSLTLIATANQGSEATYESGFVIDKFPISRPNLTFSTLTVSNMSPEDSSIYLCSVQLGNTIYFGEGSWLTVV.